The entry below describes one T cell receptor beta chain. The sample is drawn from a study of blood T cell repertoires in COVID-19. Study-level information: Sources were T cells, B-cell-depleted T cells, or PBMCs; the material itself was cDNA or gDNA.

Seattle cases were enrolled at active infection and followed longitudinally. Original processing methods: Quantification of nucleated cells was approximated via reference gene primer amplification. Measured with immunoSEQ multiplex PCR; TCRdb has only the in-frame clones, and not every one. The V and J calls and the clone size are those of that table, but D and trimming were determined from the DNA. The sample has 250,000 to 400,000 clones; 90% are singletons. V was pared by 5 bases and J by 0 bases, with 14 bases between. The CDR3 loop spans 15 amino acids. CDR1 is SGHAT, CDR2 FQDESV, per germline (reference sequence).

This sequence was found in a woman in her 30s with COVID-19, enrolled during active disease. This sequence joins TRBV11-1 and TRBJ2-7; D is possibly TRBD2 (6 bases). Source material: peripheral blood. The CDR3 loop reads CASSTGTAGSYEQYF. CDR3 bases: TGTGCCAGCAGCACCGGGACTGCCGGCTCCTACGAGCAGTACTTC.